This T cell receptor beta chain originates from a study of cytotoxic CD8 clonotypes in ibrutinib-treated CLL. Across the whole study: The response samples were taken once patients had been treated for a median of roughly 12 months, range 6 to 36. Broader study findings: In comparison with age-matched healthy donors, baseline clonality was higher and tracked circulating CD8+ T-cell counts.

V shed 5 bases, J shed 1 base, and the junction held 5 bases outside the gene matches. Germline V CDR1 and CDR2: SQVTM, ANQGSEA. This CDR3 has 14 amino acids. In the case of this clone: Its antigen is undetermined.

Using immunoSEQ multiplex PCR, the repertoire was profiled, and TCRdb retains in-frame clones only, with some absent. This table has under 200,000 clones, approximately 80% appearing once. This specimen consisted of PBMCs, obtained after 12 months of ibrutinib treatment. The sequence was collected from a human donor with chronic lymphocytic leukemia. V and J are TRBV29-1 and TRBJ2-5; 9 nucleotides agree with TRBD2. CDR3 nucleotide sequence: TGCAGCGTTCCACGCGGGAGGGCCCAAGAGACCCAGTACTTC. Its protein is CSVPRGRAQETQYF.